What follows are 14 T cell receptor beta chains derived from one specimen sequenced in a study of T cell clones after liver transplantation. Repertoires were generated with immunoSEQ multiplex PCR, while TCRdb's copy carries only in-frame clones and drops some. The sample contains 50,000 or so clones, roughly 90% of which appear only once. The sequences come from CD8+ T cells from blood, collected 12 months after liver transplant. The receptors shown here come from a human patient who received a liver transplant. Some T cells may be transferred from the graft donor.

This chain uses TRBV5-6 with TRBJ2-1; D tentatively reads TRBD1 or TRBD2 (5 bases each). Trimming stripped 4 bases from V and 3 bases from J, with 14 bases between. The CDR3 is made up of 15 amino acids. Germline CDR1 reads SGHDT; CDR2 reads YYEEEE. CDR3 DNA sequence: TGTGCCAGCAGCCCCCGGGACCAAAACTACAATGAGCAGTTCTTC. Translated: CASSPRDQNYNEQFF.

This clone was observed once. The rearrangement links TRBV7-9 to TRBJ1-4, with D maybe TRBD1 (5 bases). The germline V gene has CDR1 SEHNR and CDR2 FQNEAQ (reference sequence). The CDR3 spans 16 residues. V lost 2 bases and J 4 bases, leaving 14 bases between the germline ends. The CDR3 coding sequence is TGTGCCAGCAGCTTAACTGGCGGGACGTATAATGAAAAACTGTTTTTT. Amino acids: CASSLTGGTYNEKLFF.

This chain joins TRBV27 and TRBJ1-5; D remains unclear. With 5 bases removed from V and 4 bases from J, the gap between germline ends came to 6 bases. Germline V lookup: CDR1 MNHEY, CDR2 SMNVEV (reference sequence). This CDR3 comprises 12 residues. The CDR3 loop reads CASSPHNQPQHF. The CDR3 DNA is TGTGCCAGCAGTCCTCATAATCAGCCCCAGCATTTT.

This chain joins TRBV19 and TRBJ2-1; 10 bases are a match to TRBD1. CDR3 length equals 13 residues. Germline loops: CDR1 LNHDA, CDR2 SQIVND (reference sequence). V shed 5 bases and J 8 bases; nucleotides not matched to a gene: 3. The CDR3 DNA reads as TGTGCCAGTAGTCCCGGGACAGGGGATGAGCAGTTCTTC. It is translated as CASSPGTGDEQFF.

V usage is TRBV5-1 and J usage is TRBJ2-1, with 10 nucleotides matching TRBD1. Germline trimming cut 3 bases from V and 3 bases from J; bases unmatched to any gene: 0. Germline loops: CDR1 SGHRS, CDR2 YFSETQ. This CDR3 is built from 14 residues. The CDR3 loop is CASSWTGGYNEQFF. The CDR3 nucleotides read TGCGCCAGCAGCTGGACAGGGGGCTACAATGAGCAGTTCTTC.

This chain joins TRBV27 and TRBJ2-2; TRBD1 agrees at 9 bases. The CDR3 spans 14 residues. From germline, CDR1 is MNHEY and CDR2 SMNVEV (reference sequence). V was clipped by 8 bases and J by 6 bases; unmatched bases: 7. CDR3 in amino acids: CASAKQGAAGELFF. The CDR3 region has the DNA TGTGCCAGCGCCAAACAGGGGGCGGCCGGGGAGCTGTTTTTT.

V and J are TRBV19 and TRBJ1-5; TRBD1 aligns across 8 bases. This CDR3 comprises 15 residues. After removal of 2 bases from V and 1 base from J, the junction contained 1 base not matched to a gene. Germline V lookup: CDR1 LNHDA, CDR2 SQIVND (reference sequence). The CDR3 loop reads CASSITGGSNQPQHF. For the CDR3, the DNA is TGTGCCAGTAGTATAACAGGGGGGAGCAATCAGCCCCAGCATTTT.

This clone was counted once. The genes are TRBV7-9 and TRBJ2-7; 8 bases are a match to TRBD1. V gave up 5 bases and J gave up 6 bases; unmatched junction bases: 9. CDR1 is SEHNR, CDR2 FQNEAQ, per germline (reference sequence). The CDR3 is made up of 14 amino acids. CDR3 in DNA: TGTGCCAGCAGCCCGGACAGGGAGGTCACCGAGCAGTACTTC. Translating gives CASSPDREVTEQYF.

The chain is built from TRBV5-1 and TRBJ2-1, with 7 bases lining up with TRBD1. The CDR3 covers 14 residues. Germline V CDR1 and CDR2: SGHRS, YFSETQ. V trimming: 4 bases; J trimming: 11 bases; junction bases outside the gene matches: 12. Written as DNA, the CDR3 is TGCGCCAGCAGCCCAGAGGGGGACAGCGAAAAGCAGTTCTTC. This codes for CASSPEGDSEKQFF.

The V call is TRBV15, the J call TRBJ2-7; 7 bases are shared with TRBD2. The CDR3 has 15 residues. CDR1 is LNHNV and CDR2 is YYDKDF in the germline V gene (reference sequence). Trimming removed 1 base from V and 0 bases from J; junction bases left unmatched: 3. CDR3 in DNA: TGTGCCACCAGCAGAGCCCTAGCGGCCTCCTACGAGCAGTACTTC. The encoded protein is CATSRALAASYEQYF.

The rearrangement joins TRBV5-4 to TRBJ1-1, with a tentative D call TRBD1 (5 bases). Trimming pared 2 bases from V and 4 bases from J, leaving 12 bases between. Germline V gene data show CDR1 as SGHNT and CDR2 as YYREEE (reference sequence). The CDR3 is made up of 14 amino acids. CDR3 sequence (DNA): TGTGCCAGCAGCTTTTACTCAGGGAGCACTGAAGCTTTCTTT. This encodes CASSFYSGSTEAFF.

J is TRBJ1-1 and V is TRBV6-5, with a tentative D call TRBD1 (6 bases). Germline V gene sequence: CDR1 MNHEY, CDR2 SVGAGI. The CDR3 runs to 13 residues. V lost 8 bases and J lost 11, with 21 bases in between. The chain's CDR3 is CASYLVGGGDAFF. CDR3 bases: TGTGCCAGCTACCTGGTTGGAGGGGGGGATGCTTTCTTT.

This rearrangement joins TRBV19 to TRBJ1-1; D might be TRBD1 (5 bases). The CDR3 contains 16 residues. Germline CDR1 and CDR2: LNHDA and SQIVND (reference sequence). V was clipped by 3 bases and J by 0 bases, with 14 bases between them. DNA of the CDR3: TGTGCCAGTAGTATTTATCTGGGGGTGATGAACACTGAAGCTTTCTTT. Translated, it gives CASSIYLGVMNTEAFF.

The sample holds one count of this clone. The V and J genes are TRBV19 and TRBJ2-1; 8 positions agree with TRBD2. Losses at the gene ends were 1 base for V and 6 bases for J; bases not matched to a gene: 5. CDR1 and CDR2 (germline): LNHDA, SQIVND (reference sequence). CDR3 length: 15 amino acids. CDR3 DNA sequence: TGTGCCAGTAGTATAGGAGCGGGGGTACTCAATGAGCAGTTCTTC. Its translation is CASSIGAGVLNEQFF.